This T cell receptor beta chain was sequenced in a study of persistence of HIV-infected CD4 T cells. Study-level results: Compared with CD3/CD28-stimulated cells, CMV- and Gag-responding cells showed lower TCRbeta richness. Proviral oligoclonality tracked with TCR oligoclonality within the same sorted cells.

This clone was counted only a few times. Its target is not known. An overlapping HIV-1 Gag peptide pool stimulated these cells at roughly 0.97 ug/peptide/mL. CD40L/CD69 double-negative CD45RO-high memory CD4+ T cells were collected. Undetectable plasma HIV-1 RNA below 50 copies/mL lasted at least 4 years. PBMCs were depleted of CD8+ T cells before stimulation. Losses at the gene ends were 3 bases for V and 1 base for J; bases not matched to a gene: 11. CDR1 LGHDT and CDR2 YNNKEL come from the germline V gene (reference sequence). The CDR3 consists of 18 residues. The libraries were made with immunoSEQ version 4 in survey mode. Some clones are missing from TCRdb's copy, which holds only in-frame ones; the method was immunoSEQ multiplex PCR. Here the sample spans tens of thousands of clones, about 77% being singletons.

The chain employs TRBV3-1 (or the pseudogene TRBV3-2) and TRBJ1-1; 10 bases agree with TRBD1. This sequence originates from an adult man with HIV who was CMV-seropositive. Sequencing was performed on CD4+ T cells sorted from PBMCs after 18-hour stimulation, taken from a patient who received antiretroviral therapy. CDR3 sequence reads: CASSQASRDRGPNTEAFF. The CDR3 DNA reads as TGTGCCAGCAGCCAGGCGTCCCGGGACAGGGGCCCGAACACTGAAGCTTTCTTT.